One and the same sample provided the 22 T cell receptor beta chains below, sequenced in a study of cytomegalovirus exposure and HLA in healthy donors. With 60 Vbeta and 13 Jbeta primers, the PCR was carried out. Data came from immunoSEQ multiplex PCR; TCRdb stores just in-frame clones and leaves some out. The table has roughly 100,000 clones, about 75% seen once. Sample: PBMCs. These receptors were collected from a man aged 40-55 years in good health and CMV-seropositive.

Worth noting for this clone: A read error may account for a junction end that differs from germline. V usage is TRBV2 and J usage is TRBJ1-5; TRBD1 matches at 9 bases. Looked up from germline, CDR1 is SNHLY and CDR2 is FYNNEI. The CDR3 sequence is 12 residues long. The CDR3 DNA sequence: TGTGCCAGCGGAGAGGAGCGGGACAGGGCGAGGTTT. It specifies CASGEERDRARF.

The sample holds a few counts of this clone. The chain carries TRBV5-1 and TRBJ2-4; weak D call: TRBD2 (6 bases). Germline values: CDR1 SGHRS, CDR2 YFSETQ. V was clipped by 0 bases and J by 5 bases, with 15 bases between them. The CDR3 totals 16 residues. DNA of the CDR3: TGCGCCAGCAGCTTGGCCGGGACTTTTAGCCAAAACATTCAGTACTTC. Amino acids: CASSLAGTFSQNIQYF.

CDR3: CASSPRTSGRTDTQYF. The CDR3 coding sequence is TGTGCCAGTAGTCCCAGGACTAGCGGCCGCACAGATACGCAGTATTTT. The chain employs TRBV19 and TRBJ2-3; 10 bases fit TRBD2. CDR1 LNHDA and CDR2 SQIVND come from the germline V gene (reference sequence). This CDR3 region has 16 residues. The ends lost 5 bases at V and 1 base at J; junction bases unmatched: 6.

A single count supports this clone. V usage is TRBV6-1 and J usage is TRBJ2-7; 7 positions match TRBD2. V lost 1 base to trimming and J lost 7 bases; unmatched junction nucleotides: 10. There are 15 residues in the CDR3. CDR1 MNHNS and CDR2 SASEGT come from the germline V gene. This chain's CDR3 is CASSEGEGSAREQYF. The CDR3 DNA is TGTGCCAGCAGTGAAGGGGAGGGTTCGGCAAGGGAGCAGTACTTC.

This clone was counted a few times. CDR3 in amino acids: CASTHAYSTDTQYF. The CDR3 coding sequence is TGCGCCAGCACGCACGCCTACAGCACAGATACGCAGTATTTT. The chain combines TRBV5-1 with TRBJ2-3, with no clear D. V lost 6 bases to trimming and J lost 0 bases, with 11 bases between them. The CDR3 length is 14 residues. In germline, CDR1 is SGHRS, CDR2 YFSETQ.

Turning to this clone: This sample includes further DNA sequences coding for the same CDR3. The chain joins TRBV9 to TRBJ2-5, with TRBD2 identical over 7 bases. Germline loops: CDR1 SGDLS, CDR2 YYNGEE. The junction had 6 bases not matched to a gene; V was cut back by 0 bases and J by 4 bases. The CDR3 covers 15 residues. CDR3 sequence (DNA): TGTGCCAGCAGCGTAGGACCGGGAGGCGGAGAGACCCAGTACTTC. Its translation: CASSVGPGGGETQYF. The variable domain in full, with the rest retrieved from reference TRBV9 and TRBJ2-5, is DSGVTQTPKHLITATGQRVTLRCSPRSGDLSVYWYQQSLDQGLQFLIQYYNGEERAKGNILERFSAQQFPDLHSELNLSSLELGDSALYFCASSVGPGGGETQYFGPGTRLLVL.

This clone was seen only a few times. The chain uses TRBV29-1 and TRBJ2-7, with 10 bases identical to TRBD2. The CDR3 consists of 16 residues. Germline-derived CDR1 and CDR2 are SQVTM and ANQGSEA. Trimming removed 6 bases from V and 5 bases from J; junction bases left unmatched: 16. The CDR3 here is CSVVGLAGDQGHEQYF. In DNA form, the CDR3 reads TGCAGCGTGGTCGGGCTAGCGGGAGATCAGGGGCACGAGCAGTACTTC.

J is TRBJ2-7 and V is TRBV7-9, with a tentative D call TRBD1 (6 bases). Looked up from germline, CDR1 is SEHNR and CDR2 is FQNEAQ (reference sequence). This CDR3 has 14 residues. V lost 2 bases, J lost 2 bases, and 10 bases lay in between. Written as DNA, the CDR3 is TGTGCCAGCAGCTTACAGACAGGAGCCTACGAGCAGTACTTC. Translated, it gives CASSLQTGAYEQYF.

The CDR3 coding sequence is TGTGCCAGCAGCTTGAGCCTAGCGGGAGTAAGAGGGACAGATACGCAGTATTTT. It yields the protein CASSLSLAGVRGTDTQYF. J is TRBJ2-3 and V is TRBV5-4; TRBD2 matches 10 bases. V lost 1 base, J lost 3 bases, and 11 bases stayed unmatched. This CDR3 is built from 18 residues. The germline CDR1 and CDR2 sequences are SGHNT and YYREEE (reference sequence).

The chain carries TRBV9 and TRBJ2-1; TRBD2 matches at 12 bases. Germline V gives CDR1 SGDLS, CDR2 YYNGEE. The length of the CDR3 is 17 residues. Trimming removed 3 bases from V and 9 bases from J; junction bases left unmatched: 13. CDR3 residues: CASSAPSGRAEYGEQFF. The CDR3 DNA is TGTGCCAGCAGCGCTCCTAGCGGGAGGGCCGAATATGGTGAGCAGTTCTTC.

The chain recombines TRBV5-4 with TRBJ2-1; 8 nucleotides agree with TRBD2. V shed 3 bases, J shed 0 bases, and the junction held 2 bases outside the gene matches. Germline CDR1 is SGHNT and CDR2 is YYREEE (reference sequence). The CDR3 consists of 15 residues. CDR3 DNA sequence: TGTGCCAGCAGCTATAGCGGGAACTCCTACAATGAGCAGTTCTTC. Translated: CASSYSGNSYNEQFF.

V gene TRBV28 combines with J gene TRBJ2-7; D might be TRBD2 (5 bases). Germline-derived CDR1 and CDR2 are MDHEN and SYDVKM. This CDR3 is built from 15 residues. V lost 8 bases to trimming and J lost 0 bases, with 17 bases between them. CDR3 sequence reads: CASRAELGSSYEQYF. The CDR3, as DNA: TGTGCCAGCCGGGCTGAGCTGGGGAGCTCCTACGAGCAGTACTTC.

CDR3 region: CASSRLAGAGELFF. CDR3 nucleotides: TGTGCCAGCAGCAGACTAGCGGGAGCCGGGGAGCTGTTTTTT. The rearrangement links TRBV6-1 to TRBJ2-2; 12 bases are shared with TRBD2. The CDR3 length is 14 residues. CDR1 is MNHNS, CDR2 SASEGT, per germline. The V gene end was trimmed by 6 bases and the J gene end by 6 bases; junction bases not matched to a gene: 2.

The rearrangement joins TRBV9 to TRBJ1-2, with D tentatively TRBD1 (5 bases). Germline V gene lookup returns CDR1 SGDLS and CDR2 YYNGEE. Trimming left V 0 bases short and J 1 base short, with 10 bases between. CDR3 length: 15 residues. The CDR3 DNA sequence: TGTGCCAGCAGCGTAGTGGAGGGGCATAACTATGGCTACACCTTC. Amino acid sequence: CASSVVEGHNYGYTF.

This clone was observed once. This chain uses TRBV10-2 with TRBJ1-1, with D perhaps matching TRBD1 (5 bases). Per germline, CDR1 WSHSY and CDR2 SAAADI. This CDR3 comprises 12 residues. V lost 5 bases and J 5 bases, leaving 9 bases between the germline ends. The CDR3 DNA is TGCGCCAGCAGTCCAGGGTCGACTGAAGCTTTCTTT. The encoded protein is CASSPGSTEAFF.

The CDR3 loop is CASSLGEHTGELFF. In DNA, the CDR3 is TGTGCCAGCAGCTTGGGAGAACACACCGGGGAGCTGTTTTTT. This sequence joins TRBV5-4 and TRBJ2-2; D gene uncertain. Germline CDR1 reads SGHNT; CDR2 reads YYREEE (reference sequence). The CDR3 sequence is 14 residues long. Trimming pared 0 bases from V and 3 bases from J, leaving 6 bases between.

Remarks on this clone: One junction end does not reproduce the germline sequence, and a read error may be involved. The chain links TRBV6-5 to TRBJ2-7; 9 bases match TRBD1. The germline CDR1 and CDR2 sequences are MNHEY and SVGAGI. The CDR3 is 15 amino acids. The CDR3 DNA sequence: TGTGCCAGCAGTTACTCAGGGACAGGGCCCTACGAGCAGTGCTTC. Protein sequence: CASSYSGTGPYEQCF.

The CDR3 DNA sequence: TGTGCCAGCAGCCAACTGAGGCAGAGCCGAGAAAAACTGTTTTTT. Encoded protein: CASSQLRQSREKLFF. The chain links TRBV14 to TRBJ1-4; unclear D gene. The CDR3 extends over 15 amino acids. Trimming left V 2 bases short and J 8 bases short, with 15 bases between. Germline CDR1 and CDR2: SGHDN and FVKESK.

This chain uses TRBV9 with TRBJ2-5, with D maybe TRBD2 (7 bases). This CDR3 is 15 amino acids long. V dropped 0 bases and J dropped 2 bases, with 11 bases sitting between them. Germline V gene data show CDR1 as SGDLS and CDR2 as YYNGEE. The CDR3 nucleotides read TGTGCCAGCAGCGTAGGGGGGGGCTGGCAAGAGACCCAGTACTTC. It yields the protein CASSVGGGWQETQYF.

The DNA of the CDR3 is TGTGCCAGCAGTCCACAGGGGAGGGATACGCAGTATTTT. The encoded protein is CASSPQGRDTQYF. This chain joins TRBV2 and TRBJ2-3; D may be TRBD1 (7 bases). From germline, CDR1 is SNHLY and CDR2 FYNNEI. V was pared by 5 bases and J by 6 bases, with 12 bases between. CDR3 size: 13 residues.

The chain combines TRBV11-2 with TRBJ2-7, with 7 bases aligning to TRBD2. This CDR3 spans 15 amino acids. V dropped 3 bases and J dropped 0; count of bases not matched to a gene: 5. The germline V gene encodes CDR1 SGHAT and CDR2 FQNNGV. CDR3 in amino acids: CASSFSRDYSYEQYF. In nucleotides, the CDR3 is TGTGCCAGCAGCTTTTCTCGGGACTACTCCTACGAGCAGTACTTC.

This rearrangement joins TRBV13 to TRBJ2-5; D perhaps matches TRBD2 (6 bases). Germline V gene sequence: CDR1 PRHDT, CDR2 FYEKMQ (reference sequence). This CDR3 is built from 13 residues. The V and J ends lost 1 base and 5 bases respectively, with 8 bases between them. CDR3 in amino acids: CASSLVGGETQYF. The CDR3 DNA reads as TGTGCCAGCAGCTTAGTTGGGGGGGAGACCCAGTACTTC.